One sample yielded the 13 T cell receptor beta chains listed below, sequenced in a study of STAT5B mutations in CD4+ large granular lymphocyte leukemia. Profiled with immunoSEQ multiplex PCR; TCRdb holds only in-frame clones, not every one. This table has tens of thousands of clones, about 71% appearing once. Sequenced sample: CD4+ T cells from blood buffy coats. Receptor source: a human donor in good health.

This sequence joins TRBV20-1 and TRBJ2-5, with no clear D. The J call may not be correct, given that the DNA end is closer to TRBJ2-7. The CDR3 has 11 amino acids. Per the germline V gene, CDR1 is DFQATT and CDR2 is SNEGSKA (reference sequence). CDR3 nucleotide sequence: TGCAGTGCCGCAGAAGTATACGAGCAGTACTTC. Translation gives CSAAEVYEQYF.

The V and J genes are TRBV7-2 and TRBJ2-6, with 7 bases lining up with TRBD2. Trimming removed 0 bases from V and 2 bases from J; junction bases left unmatched: 1. Germline CDR1 reads SGHTA; CDR2 reads FQGNSA. This CDR3 comprises 16 residues. CDR3 coding DNA: TGTGCCAGCAGCTTAGCGCGGGGGACTGGGGCCAACGTCCTGACTTTC. It codes for CASSLARGTGANVLTF. Looking up the rest from reference TRBV7-2 and TRBJ2-6 gives the full variable domain: GAGVSQSPSNKVTEKGKDVELRCDPISGHTALYWYRQSLGQGLEFLIYFQGNSAPDKSGLPSDRFSAERTGGSVSTLTIQRTQQEDSAVYLCASSLARGTGANVLTFGAGSRLTVL.

The CDR3 spells CASGKTAANTGELFF. DNA for the CDR3: TGTGCCAGCGGGAAGACAGCCGCGAACACCGGGGAGCTGTTTTTT. The chain links TRBV11-2 to TRBJ2-2, with TRBD1 as a possible D gene (5 bases). This CDR3 has 15 amino acids. The V gene lost 8 bases and the J gene lost 0 bases, with 13 bases spanning the gap. CDR1 and CDR2 from the germline V gene are SGHAT and FQNNGV.

This chain connects TRBV25-1 to TRBJ2-5; D is perhaps TRBD2 (5 bases). Germline V gene sequence: CDR1 MGHDK, CDR2 SYGVNS. Between the trimmed V and J ends, which lost 4 bases and 1 base, there was a span of 13 bases. This CDR3 has 15 amino acids. Written as DNA, the CDR3 is TGTGCCAGCAGTGGAGCTTGGACTTCCCAAGAGACCCAGTACTTC. Protein product: CASSGAWTSQETQYF.

This clone was detected only once. The chain has TRBV10-2 and TRBJ2-3; 7 nucleotides align to TRBD2. The CDR3 totals 15 residues. The V and J ends lost 6 bases and 3 bases, in that order; junction bases with no gene match: 9. CDR1 and CDR2 (germline): WSHSY, SAAADI. The CDR3 DNA reads as TGCGCCAGCAGGGACCTGGGGCGGGAGACAGATACGCAGTATTTT. Its translation: CASRDLGRETDTQYF.

This rearrangement joins TRBV5-6 to TRBJ2-5, with TRBD2 matching over 9 bases. Unmatched junction bases numbered 4, after V lost 2 bases and J lost 2 bases. CDR1 and CDR2 (germline): SGHDT, YYEEEE. The CDR3 extends over 15 amino acids. The CDR3 sequence: CASSFLTSGQETQYF. The CDR3 region has the DNA TGTGCCAGCAGCTTCTTGACTAGCGGACAAGAGACCCAGTACTTC.

V gene TRBV6-6 combines with J gene TRBJ2-7, with 8 positions matching TRBD1. The V and J ends lost 4 bases and 3 bases, in that order; junction bases with no gene match: 5. There are 14 residues in the CDR3. Germline V gives CDR1 MNHNY, CDR2 SVGAGI (reference sequence). The CDR3 protein is CASSLGQGGYEQYF. Here the CDR3 DNA reads TGTGCCAGCAGTTTAGGACAGGGAGGCTACGAGCAGTACTTC.

The chain has TRBV4-1 and TRBJ2-1, with 13 bases aligning to TRBD2. The V and J ends lost 0 bases and 5 bases, in that order; junction bases with no gene match: 1. This CDR3 spans 16 amino acids. The germline gives CDR1 MGHRA, CDR2 YSYEKL. The CDR3 region has the DNA TGCGCCAGCAGCCAAGAAGGACTAGCGGGAGACAATGAGCAGTTCTTC. This translates into CASSQEGLAGDNEQFF.

The chain is built from TRBV28 and TRBJ2-7; D is undetermined. The germline V gene encodes CDR1 MDHEN and CDR2 SYDVKM. Trimming removed 1 base at V and 0 bases at J, with 19 bases between. This CDR3 has 18 amino acids. CDR3 residues: CASSLSLERLPHSYEQYF. The CDR3 DNA follows: TGTGCCAGCAGTTTATCCCTGGAACGACTTCCTCACTCCTACGAGCAGTACTTC.

This chain connects TRBV7-2 to TRBJ2-2, with D maybe TRBD1 (6 bases). The CDR3 spans 16 residues. V lost 1 base and J lost 4, with 13 bases in between. Germline values: CDR1 SGHTA, CDR2 FQGNSA. The CDR3 sequence: CASSLVRGSITGELFF. The CDR3, as DNA: TGTGCCAGCAGCTTAGTTAGGGGGAGTATCACCGGGGAGCTGTTTTTT.

The chain joins TRBV11-2 to TRBJ2-1; D is tentatively TRBD1 or TRBD2 (6 bases each). The CDR3 is made up of 14 amino acids. V dropped 1 base and J dropped 9 bases, with 13 bases sitting between them. The germline V gene has CDR1 SGHAT and CDR2 FQNNGV. CDR3 in DNA: TGTGCCAGCAGCTTAGGACTAGTCAGGGGTGAGCAGTTCTTC. Protein product: CASSLGLVRGEQFF.

V gene TRBV27 combines with J gene TRBJ2-7, with D unresolved. This CDR3 spans 13 amino acids. Germline CDR1 MNHEY, CDR2 SMNVEV (reference sequence). V was shortened by 6 bases and J by 4 bases, with 13 bases between the two germline ends. The CDR3: CASRSTGGYEQYF. In DNA, the CDR3 is TGTGCCAGCAGGAGTACCGGTGGATACGAGCAGTACTTC.

This rearrangement joins TRBV7-9 to TRBJ2-1, with D perhaps TRBD2 (5 bases). Trimming pared 1 base from V and 10 bases from J, leaving 17 bases between. Germline V lookup: CDR1 SEHNR, CDR2 FQNEAQ (reference sequence). CDR3 length equals 15 residues. The CDR3 sequence is CASSLVGLLAGEQFF. The CDR3 nucleotides read TGTGCCAGCAGCTTAGTAGGACTCCTCGCTGGGGAGCAGTTCTTC. Complete variable domain (other parts from reference TRBV7-9 and TRBJ2-1): DTGVSQNPRHKITKRGQNVTFRCDPISEHNRLYWYRQTLGQGPEFLTYFQNEAQLEKSRLLSDRFSAERPKGSFSTLEIQRTEQGDSAMYLCASSLVGLLAGEQFFGPGTRLTVL.